The 24 T cell receptor beta chains given below trace back to one sample, sequenced in a study of blood T cell repertoires in COVID-19. Data came from immunoSEQ multiplex PCR; TCRdb stores just in-frame clones and leaves some out. This sample has about 64,000 clones, with approximately 90% found just once. The material sequenced was peripheral blood. These receptor sequences come from a human donor in a cohort sampled during active COVID-19.

The rearrangement uses TRBV2 and TRBJ2-3; 11 nucleotides line up with TRBD1. There are 16 residues in the CDR3. Germline loops: CDR1 SNHLY, CDR2 FYNNEI. With 6 bases clipped from V and 3 bases from J, the junction kept 8 bases outside the gene matches. The CDR3 here is CASRNPGTGGTDTQYF. CDR3 in DNA: TGTGCCAGCAGAAACCCCGGGACAGGGGGTACAGATACGCAGTATTTT.

The chain couples TRBV5-8 to TRBJ1-5; D is unclear. Germline V gene sequence: CDR1 SGHTS, CDR2 YDEGEE. V shed 1 base and J shed 1 base, with 9 bases lying between them. CDR3 length: 15 residues. The CDR3 loop reads CASSLLAGSNQPQHF. CDR3 nucleotides: TGTGCCAGCAGCTTGCTGGCAGGCAGCAATCAGCCCCAGCATTTT.

This sequence joins TRBV28 and TRBJ1-5; TRBD1 aligns across 7 bases. V was pared by 7 bases and J by 6 bases, with 12 bases of the junction left unmatched. This CDR3 is built from 15 residues. Germline-derived CDR1 and CDR2 are MDHEN and SYDVKM. The CDR3 DNA reads as TGTGCCAGCAACGAAGGGGGCTTAGGTACTCAGCCCCAGCATTTT. Residues: CASNEGGLGTQPQHF.

This chain links TRBV10-2 with TRBJ2-3; 14 nucleotides match TRBD2. The CDR3 has 17 amino acids. Germline V gene lookup returns CDR1 WSHSY and CDR2 SAAADI. V shed 6 bases and J 0 bases; nucleotides not matched to a gene: 5. The CDR3 loop is CASRVTSGRASTDTQYF. The CDR3 DNA follows: TGCGCCAGCAGGGTGACTAGCGGGAGGGCCAGCACAGATACGCAGTATTTT.

This chain connects TRBV11-2 to TRBJ1-4; 8 bases line up with TRBD1. Germline loops: CDR1 SGHAT, CDR2 FQNNGV. The V segment lost 5 bases and the J segment 6 bases; nucleotides outside the gene matches: 17. This CDR3 contains 18 residues. CDR3 DNA sequence: TGTGCCAGCAGCCGCCCCCGGGACAGGCGGACTTTGGATGAAAAACTGTTTTTT. Its translation is CASSRPRDRRTLDEKLFF.

The chain is built from TRBV9 and TRBJ2-1; a weak D match, TRBD2 (5 bases). There are 14 residues in the CDR3. CDR1 SGDLS and CDR2 YYNGEE come from the germline V gene. With 0 bases removed from V and 3 bases from J, the gap between germline ends came to 7 bases. The chain's CDR3 is CASSVGTLYNEQFF. The CDR3 nucleotides are TGTGCCAGCAGCGTAGGGACTCTCTACAATGAGCAGTTCTTC.

This clone was recorded only once. This chain connects TRBV19 to TRBJ2-1; 7 bases fit TRBD2. In germline, CDR1 is LNHDA, CDR2 SQIVND (reference sequence). J was trimmed by 6 bases and V by 0 bases; bases with no gene match: 5. This CDR3 is 15 amino acids long. CDR3 nucleotides: TGTGCCAGTAGTATAGACGGCGGGAGAGGCAATGAGCAGTTCTTC. This encodes CASSIDGGRGNEQFF.

V and J are TRBV13 and TRBJ2-1; tentatively, D is TRBD2 (5 bases). The CDR3 has 14 residues. The germline gives CDR1 PRHDT, CDR2 FYEKMQ (reference sequence). Deletions cut 0 bases from V and 2 bases from J, with 5 bases between. CDR3 coding DNA: TGTGCCAGCAGCTTAGGCGGGGCCTACAATGAGCAGTTCTTC. Amino acid sequence: CASSLGGAYNEQFF.

The chain employs TRBV9 and TRBJ2-1; 12 bases agree with TRBD2. Germline V gene data show CDR1 as SGDLS and CDR2 as YYNGEE. V shed 3 bases, J shed 1 base, and the junction held 14 bases outside the gene matches. This CDR3 has 20 amino acids. CDR3 bases: TGTGCCAGCAGCGCCGACGGACTAGCGGGGAGCTTTGGATCCTACAATGAGCAGTTCTTC. Protein product: CASSADGLAGSFGSYNEQFF.

V and J are TRBV5-1 and TRBJ2-2, with 8 bases that match TRBD2. The CDR3 extends over 18 amino acids. The V gene's germline CDR1 is SGHRS and CDR2 YFSETQ. The V and J ends lost 4 bases and 5 bases, in that order; junction bases with no gene match: 16. CDR3 residues: CASSPQGASGSRTGELFF. The CDR3 DNA is TGCGCCAGCAGCCCCCAAGGCGCTAGCGGGTCACGTACCGGGGAGCTGTTTTTT.

The J gene is TRBJ2-3, the V gene TRBV9, with D perhaps matching TRBD2 (7 bases). The CDR3 contains 14 residues. Germline lookup yields CDR1 SGDLS and CDR2 YYNGEE. V lost 7 bases, J lost 4 bases, and 16 bases lay in between. CDR3 bases: TGTGCCAGCGCGAGGGGGGGAGTGGCAGATACGCAGTATTTT. This sequence encodes CASARGGVADTQYF.

The J gene is TRBJ2-1, the V gene TRBV7-6, with 11 bases fitting TRBD2. The V segment lost 5 bases and the J segment 0 bases; nucleotides outside the gene matches: 6. CDR1 is SGHVS and CDR2 is FNYEAQ in the germline V gene. The CDR3 is 17 residues long. In DNA, the CDR3 is TGTGCCAGCAGCCCGATAGCGGGAGGGAGCTCCTACAATGAGCAGTTCTTC. The encoded protein is CASSPIAGGSSYNEQFF.

The V gene is TRBV27, the J gene TRBJ1-5; D is uncertain. Germline V gene sequence: CDR1 MNHEY, CDR2 SMNVEV (reference sequence). The CDR3 length is 16 residues. V was clipped by 6 bases and J by 2 bases, with 17 bases between them. The CDR3 DNA follows: TGTGCCAGCAGATCTGTTAGTGTCCATGGCAATCAGCCCCAGCATTTT. Encoded protein: CASRSVSVHGNQPQHF.

The chain recombines TRBV27 with TRBJ2-7; 10 bases align to TRBD2. The CDR3 is made up of 19 amino acids. The germline V gene has CDR1 MNHEY and CDR2 SMNVEV (reference sequence). Trimming took 3 bases from V and 0 from J; bases not matched to a gene: 14. CDR3 coding DNA: TGTGCCAGCAGTTTTCGGAGGGAACTAGCGGGAAGGAGCTCCTACGAGCAGTACTTC. This gives the protein CASSFRRELAGRSSYEQYF.

The V and J genes are TRBV10-3 and TRBJ2-7, with 9 nucleotides matching TRBD2. V shed 7 bases and J 0 bases; nucleotides not matched to a gene: 7. The CDR3 consists of 15 residues. Germline values: CDR1 ENHRY, CDR2 SYGVKD. The CDR3 region has the DNA TGTGCCATCACCCGGACTAGCGCGCGCTCCTACGAGCAGTACTTC. Its translation is CAITRTSARSYEQYF.

The rearrangement links TRBV18 to TRBJ2-7; D possibly corresponds to TRBD2 (5 bases). The germline CDR1 and CDR2 sequences are KGHSH and LQKENI. V was clipped by 3 bases and J by 0 bases, with 12 bases between them. The CDR3 loop spans 15 amino acids. DNA for the CDR3: TGTGCCAGCTCACCTCGAAGCGGTGACTCCTACGAGCAGTACTTC. Its translation: CASSPRSGDSYEQYF.

The chain combines TRBV2 with TRBJ1-1, with 11 bases matching TRBD1. V shed 4 bases, J shed 7 bases, and the junction held 5 bases outside the gene matches. Germline V lookup: CDR1 SNHLY, CDR2 FYNNEI. This CDR3 region has 14 residues. The CDR3 DNA sequence: TGTGCCAGCAGTGGGACAGGGGGCTGGAATGAAGCTTTCTTT. Translation gives CASSGTGGWNEAFF.

The chain has TRBV2 and TRBJ2-7; 7 positions match TRBD1. Germline assignment: CDR1 SNHLY and CDR2 FYNNEI. The CDR3 is 15 residues long. After removal of 1 base from V and 5 bases from J, the junction contained 8 bases not matched to a gene. The DNA of the CDR3 is TGTGCCAGCAGTGAAGGTATATACAGGGGCAACGAGCAGTACTTC. Its protein is CASSEGIYRGNEQYF.

The genes are TRBV29-1 and TRBJ2-3, with D perhaps matching TRBD1 (6 bases). Trimming left V 2 bases short and J 6 bases short, with 9 bases between. Germline V CDR1 and CDR2: SQVTM, ANQGSEA. The CDR3 extends over 12 amino acids. The CDR3 DNA sequence: TGCAGCGTTGAATCAGGGGTGGATACGCAGTATTTT. The encoded protein is CSVESGVDTQYF.

This clone was counted a single time. The J gene is TRBJ1-1, the V gene TRBV4-2; D possibly corresponds to TRBD1 (5 bases). The germline CDR1 and CDR2 sequences are LGHNA and YNFKEQ. The CDR3 loop spans 15 amino acids. Trimming shortened V by 0 bases and J by 1 base, and 9 bases separated the two germline ends. CDR3 nucleotides: TGTGCCAGCAGCCAAGAGAATCAGGGGAACACTGAAGCTTTCTTT. Its protein product is CASSQENQGNTEAFF.

The chain is built from TRBV10-2 and TRBJ2-4, with unresolved D. CDR3 length equals 12 residues. The germline V gene has CDR1 WSHSY and CDR2 SAAADI. The V end was cut by 0 bases, the J end by 8 bases, with 5 bases between. The CDR3 loop reads CASSESEDIQYF. The CDR3, as DNA: TGCGCCAGCAGTGAGTCAGAGGACATTCAGTACTTC.

A few counts support this clone. The V gene is TRBV19, the J gene TRBJ2-5, with 12 nucleotides matching TRBD1. Germline V gene lookup returns CDR1 LNHDA and CDR2 SQIVND (reference sequence). The junction had 10 bases not matched to a gene; V was cut back by 3 bases and J by 5 bases. CDR3 size: 17 residues. DNA of the CDR3: TGTGCCAGTAGTATGGTGGGGACAGGGGGCGGATCGGAGACCCAGTACTTC. Translation: CASSMVGTGGGSETQYF.

This chain connects TRBV5-6 to TRBJ2-7; D not certain. There are 12 residues in the CDR3. Per the germline V gene, CDR1 is SGHDT and CDR2 is YYEEEE. The ends were cut back, 4 bases at V and 5 bases at J, with 10 bases in the middle. CDR3 in amino acids: CASSRTPNEQYF. The CDR3 DNA reads as TGTGCCAGCAGCCGCACACCAAACGAGCAGTACTTC.

This clone showed up just once. The chain employs TRBV9 and TRBJ2-1; possibly TRBD2 for D (5 bases). Germline V CDR1 and CDR2: SGDLS, YYNGEE. The CDR3 length is 17 residues. V was shortened by 0 bases and J by 2 bases, with 15 bases between the two germline ends. The chain's CDR3 is CASSVGAVEGAYNEQFF. The DNA for the CDR3 is TGTGCCAGCAGCGTAGGGGCTGTAGAGGGAGCCTACAATGAGCAGTTCTTC.